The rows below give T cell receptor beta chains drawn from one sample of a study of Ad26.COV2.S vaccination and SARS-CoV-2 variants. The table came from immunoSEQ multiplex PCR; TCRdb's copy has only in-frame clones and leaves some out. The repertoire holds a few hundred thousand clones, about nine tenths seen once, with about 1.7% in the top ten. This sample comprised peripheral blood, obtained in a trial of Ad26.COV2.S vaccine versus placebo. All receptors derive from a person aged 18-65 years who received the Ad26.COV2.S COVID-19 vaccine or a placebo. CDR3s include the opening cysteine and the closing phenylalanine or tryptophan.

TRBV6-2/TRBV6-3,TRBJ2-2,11,CASSPAGELFF
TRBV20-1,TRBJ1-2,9,CSADYGYTF
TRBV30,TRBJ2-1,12,CAWSVQINEQFF
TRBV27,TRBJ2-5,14,CASSPGLGQATQYF
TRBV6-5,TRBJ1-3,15,CASSRQGASGNTIYF
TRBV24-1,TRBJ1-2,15,CATSDPHGTVYGYTF
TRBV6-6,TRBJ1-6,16,CASSYRDRRNNSPLHF
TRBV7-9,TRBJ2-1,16,CASSPPGLAGNNEQFF
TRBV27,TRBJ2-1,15,CASSVTQGAYNEQFF
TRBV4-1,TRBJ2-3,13,CASSQAEADTQYF
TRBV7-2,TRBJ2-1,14,CASRAGGLWNEQFF
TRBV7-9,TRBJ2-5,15,CASSANQGTQETQYF
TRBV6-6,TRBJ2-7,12,CASRQGSYEQYF
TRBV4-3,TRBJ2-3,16,CASSLGVRQGTDTQYF
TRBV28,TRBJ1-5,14,CASSRPATLQPQHF
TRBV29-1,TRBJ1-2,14,CSAEETGADYGYTF
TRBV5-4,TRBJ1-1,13,CASSESGNAEAFF
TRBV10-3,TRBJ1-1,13,CAIRETGSREAFF
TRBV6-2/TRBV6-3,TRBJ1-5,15,CASSYLRGSNQPQHF
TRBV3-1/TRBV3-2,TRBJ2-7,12,CASSQQGGEQYF
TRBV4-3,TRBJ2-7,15,CASSQEVQGWYEQYF
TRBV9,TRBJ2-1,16,CASSVGQGGSYNEQFF
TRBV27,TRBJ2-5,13,CASSFDPQRTQYF
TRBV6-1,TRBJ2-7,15,CASSFGQGASYEQYF
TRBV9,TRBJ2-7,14,CASSPRQGIGEQYF
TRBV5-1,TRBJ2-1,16,CASSWGGDGGNNEQFF
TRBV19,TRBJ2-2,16,CASSSGTKVNTGELFF